One and the same sample provided the 29 T cell receptor beta chains below, sequenced in a study of beta chain features in type 1 diabetes. Overall study results and limits: When Type 1 diabetes patients were examined, their TCRB CDR3s proved moderately but significantly shorter in all four CD4+ subsets.

Which antigens these TCRs recognize remains unknown. The authors reverse transcribed all of the isolated RNA, so sequencing captured expressed TCRB transcripts. Produced via immunoSEQ multiplex PCR; TCRdb's table is partial and in-frame only. The sample includes more than 550,000 clones, about 14% of them seen just once. Sequencing used naive CD4+ T cells from blood. The receptors were gathered from a man aged 18 to 30 with type 1 diabetes.

The chain employs TRBV11-2 and TRBJ2-2; 9 bases agree with TRBD1. This CDR3 comprises 16 residues. Unmatched junction bases numbered 6, after V lost 4 bases and J lost 3 bases. Germline CDR1 and CDR2: SGHAT and FQNNGV. CDR3: CASSSYRGRDTGELFF. Written as DNA, the CDR3 is TGTGCCAGCAGCTCCTACAGGGGGCGGGACACCGGGGAGCTGTTTTTT.

This clone was seen a few times. The chain employs TRBV30 and TRBJ2-3; 8 positions agree with TRBD2. Trimming at V came to 2 bases and at J to 6 bases, leaving 4 bases not matched to a gene. The CDR3 sequence is 13 residues long. Germline-derived CDR1 and CDR2 are GTSNPN and SVGIG (reference sequence). The CDR3 loop is CAWSRAGADTQYF. The CDR3 DNA is TGTGCCTGGAGTCGAGCGGGGGCGGATACGCAGTATTTT.

The rearrangement uses TRBV9 and TRBJ2-5; 9 nucleotides match TRBD2. J lost 2 bases, V lost 3 bases, and 5 bases had no gene match. The CDR3 has 15 amino acids. Looked up from germline, CDR1 is SGDLS and CDR2 is YYNGEE. The CDR3 protein is CASSERGVGQETQYF. The CDR3 DNA follows: TGTGCCAGCAGCGAGCGGGGGGTAGGACAAGAGACCCAGTACTTC.

This clone has a handful of counts. The rearrangement uses TRBV30 and TRBJ1-3, with a possible D match to TRBD1 (5 bases). Per germline, CDR1 GTSNPN and CDR2 SVGIG (reference sequence). The CDR3 runs to 16 residues. Trimming pared 0 bases from V and 0 bases from J, leaving 12 bases between. CDR3 DNA: TGTGCCTGGAGTGTACAGGTACGGCCCTCTGGAAACACCATATATTTT. This gives the protein CAWSVQVRPSGNTIYF.

The chain uses TRBV5-1 and TRBJ2-1; TRBD1 matches 7 bases. J gave up 8 bases and V 4 bases, and 3 bases lay outside the gene matches. Germline CDR1 is SGHRS and CDR2 is YFSETQ. The CDR3 loop spans 12 amino acids. The DNA of the CDR3 is TGCGCCAGCAGCCGACAGGGTGATGAGCAGTTCTTC. Residues: CASSRQGDEQFF.

A remark on this clone: One end of the junction fails to match germline, which may point to a read error. The chain recombines TRBV10-3 with TRBJ2-6; either TRBD1 or TRBD2 may supply D (6 bases each). The CDR3 loop spans 16 amino acids. Germline V lookup: CDR1 ENHRY, CDR2 SYGVKD. The CDR3 region has the DNA TGTACCATCAGTGAGATACAGGGAGGTCAGGCCAACGTCCTGACTTTC. Translation: CTISEIQGGQANVLTF.

V usage is TRBV7-2 and J usage is TRBJ2-7, with D uncertain. Per germline, CDR1 SGHTA and CDR2 FQGNSA. The CDR3 extends over 13 amino acids. V was shortened by 10 bases and J by 1 base, with 14 bases between the two germline ends. The CDR3 coding sequence is TGTGCCACAAAAGCTTGGCAATCCTACGAGCAGTACTTC. As protein: CATKAWQSYEQYF.

As to this clone: Other nucleotide sequences in the sample specify the same CDR3. The CDR3, as DNA: TGCAGCGTTGAAGTGGGAGGCACAGATACGCAGTATTTT. This translates into CSVEVGGTDTQYF. This chain joins TRBV29-1 and TRBJ2-3, with D possibly TRBD2 on 5 matching bases. With 1 base removed from V and 1 base from J, the gap between germline ends came to 6 bases. Germline V CDR1 and CDR2: SQVTM, ANQGSEA. The CDR3 extends over 13 amino acids.

The chain carries TRBV2 and TRBJ1-1; D unresolved. V was shortened by 6 bases and J by 7 bases, with 9 bases between the two germline ends. This CDR3 is 11 amino acids long. Germline V gene data show CDR1 as SNHLY and CDR2 as FYNNEI. In nucleotides, the CDR3 is TGTGCCAGCAGCGAGGACGGTGAAGCTTTCTTT. It encodes CASSEDGEAFF.

V usage is TRBV30 and J usage is TRBJ2-6, with 8 bases that match TRBD1. Germline lookup yields CDR1 GTSNPN and CDR2 SVGIG (reference sequence). This CDR3 has 18 amino acids. Losses at the gene ends were 5 bases for V and 2 bases for J; bases not matched to a gene: 14. CDR3: CAWAGTGQGAPGANVLTF. Here the CDR3 DNA reads TGTGCCTGGGCAGGTACCGGTCAGGGGGCCCCTGGGGCCAACGTCCTGACTTTC.

The genes are TRBV7-8 and TRBJ1-5; no definite D call. Trimming stripped 4 bases from V and 4 bases from J, with 14 bases between. The CDR3 spans 15 residues. Germline V gene lookup returns CDR1 SGHVS and CDR2 FQNEAQ. The CDR3 is CASSSTRALNQPQHF. The CDR3 nucleotides read TGTGCCAGCAGCTCAACCCGGGCCTTAAATCAGCCCCAGCATTTT.

V and J are TRBV2 and TRBJ2-1; D is unresolved. Trimming took 6 bases from V and 7 from J, leaving 10 bases between them. This CDR3 has 12 amino acids. Germline V lookup: CDR1 SNHLY, CDR2 FYNNEI. The CDR3 region is CASRRSSNEQFF. In DNA form, the CDR3 reads TGTGCCAGCAGGAGGTCTAGTAATGAGCAGTTCTTC.

This sequence joins TRBV4-3 and TRBJ2-3; 7 nucleotides agree with TRBD2. Looked up from germline, CDR1 is LGHNA and CDR2 is YSLEER. The CDR3 runs 18 residues. V lost 2 bases, J lost 2 bases, and 13 bases stayed unmatched. CDR3 residues: CASSQRPGRGGITDTQYF. As DNA, the CDR3 is TGCGCCAGCAGCCAACGTCCAGGTCGGGGAGGGATCACAGATACGCAGTATTTT.

This chain links TRBV19 with TRBJ1-1; D is possibly TRBD1 (6 bases). V shed 5 bases and J shed 1 base, with 11 bases lying between them. This CDR3 has 14 amino acids. Germline CDR1 reads LNHDA; CDR2 reads SQIVND (reference sequence). The CDR3: CASSPGTQNTEAFF. DNA for the CDR3: TGTGCCAGTAGTCCAGGGACACAGAACACTGAAGCTTTCTTT. Full variable domain (outside the CDR3, taken from reference TRBV19 and TRBJ1-1): DGGITQSPKYLFRKEGQNVTLSCEQNLNHDAMYWYRQDPGQGLRLIYYSQIVNDFQKGDIAEGYSVSREKKESFPLTVTSAQKNPTAFYLCASSPGTQNTEAFFGQGTRLTVV.

This chain joins TRBV4-3 and TRBJ2-2; D call uncertain. The V gene lost 0 bases and the J gene lost 6 bases, with 11 bases spanning the gap. Per germline, CDR1 LGHNA and CDR2 YSLEER. The CDR3 is 15 residues long. CDR3 sequence (DNA): TGCGCCAGCAGCCAAGATCTCGGGCAGTCCGGGGAGCTGTTTTTT. Protein product: CASSQDLGQSGELFF.

This clone was seen more than once but under ten times. The V and J genes are TRBV10-3 and TRBJ2-1, with D uncertain. CDR1 is ENHRY, CDR2 SYGVKD, per germline. This CDR3 comprises 11 residues. V was shortened by 5 bases and J by 5 bases, with 4 bases between the two germline ends. The CDR3 DNA reads as TGTGCCATCAGTCTCGACAATGAGCAGTTCTTC. Protein sequence: CAISLDNEQFF.

The genes are TRBV18 and TRBJ1-5; TRBD1 might be the D (5 bases). Germline V gene sequence: CDR1 KGHSH, CDR2 LQKENI. The CDR3 length is 14 residues. Trimming pared 4 bases from V and 4 bases from J, leaving 11 bases between. The CDR3 DNA is TGTGCCAGCTCACTTGCGGAGGGGAATCAGCCCCAGCATTTT. Translating it yields CASSLAEGNQPQHF.

This clone was counted a few times. J is TRBJ1-5 and V is TRBV28, with unresolved D. Germline V gives CDR1 MDHEN, CDR2 SYDVKM. V shed 3 bases and J shed 4 bases, with 13 bases lying between them. This CDR3 comprises 15 residues. CDR3 DNA: TGTGCCAGCAGTTTGCCCGGACGAGGAAATCAGCCCCAGCATTTT. As protein: CASSLPGRGNQPQHF.

The chain joins TRBV30 to TRBJ2-5; D is unresolved. With the DNA end fitting TRBJ2-7 better, the J assignment may be wrong. Germline V lookup: CDR1 GTSNPN, CDR2 SVGIG (reference sequence). This CDR3 is 11 amino acids long. CDR3 DNA: TGTGCCTGGAGTAGTTCCTACGAGCAGTACTTC. It specifies CAWSSSYEQYF.

The genes are TRBV2 and TRBJ1-4; D perhaps matches TRBD1 (6 bases). CDR1 and CDR2 from the germline V gene are SNHLY and FYNNEI. The CDR3 totals 12 residues. V lost 7 bases, J lost 8 bases, and 11 bases lay in between. In nucleotides, the CDR3 is TGTGCCAGCACCAGACAGGCCGAAAAACTGTTTTTT. This sequence encodes CASTRQAEKLFF.

This chain uses TRBV7-9 with TRBJ2-7, with D unclear. CDR3 size: 13 residues. V was trimmed by 3 bases and J by 3 bases, leaving 9 bases between them. The V gene's germline CDR1 is SEHNR and CDR2 FQNEAQ (reference sequence). CDR3 DNA sequence: TGTGCCAGCAGCTTGTTAACTCTCTACGAGCAGTACTTC. Translated: CASSLLTLYEQYF. Together with reference TRBV7-9 and TRBJ2-7, the CDR3 gives the full variable domain: DTGVSQNPRHKITKRGQNVTFRCDPISEHNRLYWYRQTLGQGPEFLTYFQNEAQLEKSRLLSDRFSAERPKGSFSTLEIQRTEQGDSAMYLCASSLLTLYEQYFGPGTRLTVT.

The chain has TRBV28 and TRBJ1-5, with D hard to call. The CDR3 extends over 12 amino acids. The germline V gene encodes CDR1 MDHEN and CDR2 SYDVKM. The V end was cut by 4 bases, the J end by 6 bases, with 7 bases between. CDR3: CASSSLIQPQHF. Here the CDR3 DNA reads TGTGCCAGCAGTTCCCTAATTCAGCCCCAGCATTTT.

The V call is TRBV15, the J call TRBJ2-5; 8 nucleotides align to TRBD2. This CDR3 comprises 16 residues. J gave up 2 bases and V 0 bases, and 5 bases lay outside the gene matches. Germline loops: CDR1 LNHNV, CDR2 YYDKDF (reference sequence). The CDR3 is CATSRERVAGQETQYF. The DNA for the CDR3 is TGTGCCACCAGCAGAGAGCGAGTAGCGGGGCAAGAGACCCAGTACTTC.

This chain uses TRBV30 with TRBJ1-5; D perhaps matches TRBD1 (6 bases). Germline V CDR1 and CDR2: GTSNPN, SVGIG (reference sequence). There are 15 residues in the CDR3. V was shortened by 4 bases and J by 3 bases, with 16 bases between the two germline ends. The CDR3 sequence: CAWTESDRFNQPQHF. The CDR3 nucleotides read TGTGCCTGGACGGAAAGCGACAGGTTCAATCAGCCCCAGCATTTT.

This clone has a handful of counts. This chain uses TRBV5-1 with TRBJ1-5; no clear D. CDR3 size: 15 residues. Trimming cost V 0 bases and J 0 bases, with 7 bases left between them. The germline V gene has CDR1 SGHRS and CDR2 YFSETQ. The CDR3 sequence: CASSLVPGSNQPQHF. The DNA for the CDR3 is TGCGCCAGCAGCTTGGTTCCGGGTAGCAATCAGCCCCAGCATTTT.

The J gene is TRBJ2-7, the V gene TRBV20-1; D unclear. Trimming cost V 3 bases and J 3 bases, with 0 bases left between them. Germline CDR1 DFQATT, CDR2 SNEGSKA (reference sequence). There are 9 residues in the CDR3. The chain's CDR3 is CSASYEQYF. CDR3 nucleotides: TGCAGTGCTAGCTACGAGCAGTACTTC.

The chain carries TRBV5-1 and TRBJ1-5; weak D call: TRBD1 (5 bases). This CDR3 spans 15 amino acids. CDR1 and CDR2 (germline): SGHRS, YFSETQ. Trimming left V 4 bases short and J 0 bases short, with 11 bases between. CDR3 nucleotides: TGCGCCAGCAGCCGGGGGTTCGATAGCAATCAGCCCCAGCATTTT. Translated, it gives CASSRGFDSNQPQHF. The full variable domain, its missing parts supplied by reference TRBV5-1 and TRBJ1-5, is KAGVTQTPRYLIKTRGQQVTLSCSPISGHRSVSWYQQTPGQGLQFLFEYFSETQRNKGNFPGRFSGRQFSNSRSEMNVSTLELGDSALYLCASSRGFDSNQPQHFGDGTRLSIL.

The chain joins TRBV25-1 to TRBJ2-3; D uncertain. V was pared by 4 bases and J by 2 bases, with 13 bases between. The germline gives CDR1 MGHDK, CDR2 SYGVNS. CDR3 length: 15 residues. The CDR3 DNA reads as TGTGCCAGCAGTGGTCGGGCAGGCATCACAGATACGCAGTATTTT. Its protein product is CASSGRAGITDTQYF.

Details on this clone: Other DNA sequences from this sample encode an identical CDR3 as well. The chain carries TRBV10-3 and TRBJ1-5; D is unresolved. CDR3 length equals 12 residues. Trimming pared 4 bases from V and 7 bases from J, leaving 8 bases between. Germline V gives CDR1 ENHRY, CDR2 SYGVKD. The CDR3 sequence: CAISGVGQPQHF. The CDR3 nucleotides are TGTGCCATCAGTGGTGTGGGACAGCCCCAGCATTTT.